Shown below are 5 T cell receptor beta chains from a single sample sequenced in a study of blood T cell repertoires in COVID-19. This table comes from immunoSEQ multiplex PCR, and its TCRdb copy is limited to in-frame clones, with some not included. The sample contains about 230,000 clones, roughly 86% of which appear only once. The sample comprised PBMCs or T cells enriched from blood (not recorded which). Receptor source: a woman in her thirties with acute COVID-19.

The rearrangement links TRBV9 to TRBJ1-1; a weak D match, TRBD1 (6 bases). This CDR3 region has 15 residues. Germline CDR1 and CDR2: SGDLS and YYNGEE. Trimming removed 4 bases from V and 4 bases from J, with 17 bases in between. The CDR3 region is CASSTRTEASTEAFF. As DNA, the CDR3 is TGTGCCAGCAGCACGAGGACAGAAGCGTCCACTGAAGCTTTCTTT.

This chain uses TRBV6-6 with TRBJ2-1; TRBD2 might be the D (6 bases). Germline V lookup: CDR1 MNHNY, CDR2 SVGAGI (reference sequence). V lost 5 bases, J lost 5 bases, and 19 bases lay in between. This CDR3 region has 16 residues. The CDR3 nucleotides read TGTGCCAGCAGTCCCCGGGGACTCTCGGCCGACAATGAGCAGTTCTTC. It translates to CASSPRGLSADNEQFF.

The chain joins TRBV9 to TRBJ2-1; 12 bases line up with TRBD2. Trimming cost V 3 bases and J 4 bases; bases outside gene matches: 5. Germline CDR1 reads SGDLS; CDR2 reads YYNGEE. This CDR3 has 16 residues. The chain's CDR3 is CASSARLAGVYNEQFF. The CDR3, as DNA: TGTGCCAGCAGCGCCCGACTAGCGGGGGTTTACAATGAGCAGTTCTTC.

V usage is TRBV6-1 and J usage is TRBJ1-2; D not resolved. Trimming left V 3 bases short and J 7 bases short, with 18 bases between. CDR3 length: 15 amino acids. Per the germline V gene, CDR1 is MNHNS and CDR2 is SASEGT. This CDR3 is CASSEGGGPRGGYTF. DNA of the CDR3: TGTGCCAGCAGTGAGGGAGGTGGGCCCCGGGGTGGCTACACCTTC.

This rearrangement joins TRBV7-7 to TRBJ2-5; 7 bases map to TRBD1. There are 15 residues in the CDR3. The V segment lost 6 bases and the J segment 1 base; nucleotides outside the gene matches: 8. The germline V gene encodes CDR1 SSHAT and CDR2 FNYEAQ (reference sequence). DNA of the CDR3: TGTGCCAGCAGTTCCTCAGGGGGTTTCCAAGAGACCCAGTACTTC. Its protein product is CASSSSGGFQETQYF. Supplemented by reference TRBV7-7 and TRBJ2-5, the full variable domain reads GAGVSQSPRYKVTKRGQDVTLRCDPISSHATLYWYQQALGQGPEFLTYFNYEAQPDKSGLPSDRFSAERPEGSISTLTIQRTEQRDSAMYRCASSSSGGFQETQYFGPGTRLLVL.